The 6 T cell receptor beta chains in this list originate from one sample, sequenced in a study of blood T cell repertoires in COVID-19 (dated by TCRdb to the early 2020s). The library came from the immunoSEQ multiplex PCR assay. What TCRdb holds here is the immuneACCESS table cut down to in-frame rearrangements. Part of the clones is not present; checked against another copy, under half of the missing clones reflect an unresolved V gene, and the others are unexplained. The sample records 64,000 or so clones, more than 60% of which are singletons. Around a tenth of the sample rests with the top ten. Sequencing used peripheral blood. The receptors were gathered from a human donor in a cohort sampled during active COVID-19.

This clone was detected only once. The chain employs TRBV5-4 and TRBJ1-2; the D gene is possibly TRBD1 (6 bases). Trimming left V 2 bases short and J 4 bases short, with 12 bases between. CDR1 is SGHNT, CDR2 YYREEE, per germline (reference sequence). The CDR3 spans 14 residues. The chain's CDR3 is CASSFRTEPYGYTF. The CDR3 nucleotides read TGTGCCAGCAGCTTTCGGACAGAGCCCTATGGCTACACCTTC.

There are a few counts of this clone. V is TRBV6-2 or TRBV6-3 and J is TRBJ1-1, with no clear D. With 6 bases removed from V and 1 base from J, the gap between germline ends came to 9 bases. Looked up from germline, CDR1 is MNHEY and CDR2 is SVGEGT. The CDR3 consists of 13 residues. The CDR3 DNA reads as TGTGCCAGCAGCGTACAAGAGAACACTGAAGCTTTCTTT. Its protein is CASSVQENTEAFF.

This clone appeared a single time. This chain joins TRBV6-4 and TRBJ2-1; TRBD1 aligns across 9 bases. With 3 bases clipped from V and 8 bases from J, the junction kept 5 bases outside the gene matches. Germline CDR1 reads MRHNA; CDR2 reads SNTAGT. The CDR3 covers 14 residues. In DNA form, the CDR3 reads TGTGCCAGCAGTGATGGACAGGGGAGCGATGAGCAGTTCTTC. It translates to CASSDGQGSDEQFF.

This clone was counted a few times. This sequence joins TRBV19 and TRBJ2-7; 11 bases are a match to TRBD2. V was pared by 2 bases and J by 3 bases, with 6 bases of the junction left unmatched. CDR1 LNHDA and CDR2 SQIVND come from the germline V gene (reference sequence). The CDR3 loop spans 16 amino acids. This CDR3 is CASSILAGGSFYEQYF. CDR3 in DNA: TGTGCCAGTAGTATACTAGCGGGAGGCTCCTTCTACGAGCAGTACTTC.

The chain joins TRBV28 to TRBJ2-5, with a weak D call TRBD2 (7 bases). This CDR3 spans 15 amino acids. Deletions cut 4 bases from V and 5 bases from J, with 17 bases between. Germline V gene sequence: CDR1 MDHEN, CDR2 SYDVKM. The CDR3 DNA sequence: TGTGCCAGCAGTTCCCCCGGCGGGGGCAGGGAGACCCAGTACTTC. Translation: CASSSPGGGRETQYF. Combining the CDR3 with reference TRBV28 and TRBJ2-5 gives the whole variable domain DVKVTQSSRYLVKRTGEKVFLECVQDMDHENMFWYRQDPGLGLRLIYFSYDVKMKEKGDIPEGYSVSREKKERFSLILESASTNQTSMYLCASSSPGGGRETQYFGPGTRLLVL.

For the CDR3, the DNA is TGTGCCAGCAACCCCTCGACAGGGCAGGGCGGGGAGCTGTTTTTT. This codes for CASNPSTGQGGELFF. V gene TRBV28 combines with J gene TRBJ2-2, with 7 bases lining up with TRBD1. V dropped 7 bases and J dropped 7; count of bases not matched to a gene: 12. The germline V gene encodes CDR1 MDHEN and CDR2 SYDVKM. This CDR3 is built from 15 residues.